The present T cell receptor (beta chain) was sequenced within a study of blood T cell repertoires in COVID-19. Study-wide context: COVID-19 samples from acute and convalescent phases originated in the United States, Italy and Spain. Sources were T cells, B-cell-depleted T cells, or PBMCs; the material itself was cDNA or gDNA.

In the source study's methods: By means of reference gene primer amplification, nucleated cell counts were estimated. Assay: immunoSEQ multiplex PCR; the TCRdb copy retains only in-frame clones and omits some. That table gives V, J and clone size, and the DNA gave D and trimming. The data contain 100,000 to 150,000 clones, over 60% of them seen just once; the ten biggest clones take up under 2.5%. The V segment lost 3 bases and the J segment 8 bases; nucleotides outside the gene matches: 0. Germline V gene lookup returns CDR1 KGHSH and CDR2 LQKENI. CDR3 length equals 12 residues. The receptor was isolated from a woman aged 65 to 85 with acute or convalescent COVID-19. What was sequenced was peripheral blood. This chain connects TRBV18 to TRBJ2-2; TRBD1 matches 7 bases. The CDR3 loop reads CASSPDRGELFF. The CDR3 bases are TGTGCCAGCTCACCGGACAGGGGGGAGCTGTTTTTT.